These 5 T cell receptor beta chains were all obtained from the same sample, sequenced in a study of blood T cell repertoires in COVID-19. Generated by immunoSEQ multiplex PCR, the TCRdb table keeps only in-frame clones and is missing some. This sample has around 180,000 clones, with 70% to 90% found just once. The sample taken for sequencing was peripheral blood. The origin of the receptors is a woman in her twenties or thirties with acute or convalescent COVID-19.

The CDR3 DNA follows: TGTGCCAGTAGTATGGGGGGACAGGCCGTGTGTACCTTC. It specifies CASSMGGQAVCTF. The rearrangement joins TRBV19 to TRBJ1-2; the match to TRBD1 covers 8 bases. This CDR3 region has 13 residues. V lost 3 bases to trimming and J lost 14 bases; unmatched junction nucleotides: 11. Germline assignment: CDR1 LNHDA and CDR2 SQIVND (reference sequence). The full variable domain, in which reference TRBV19 and TRBJ1-2 provide the parts outside the CDR3, is DGGITQSPKYLFRKEGQNVTLSCEQNLNHDAMYWYRQDPGQGLRLIYYSQIVNDFQKGDIAEGYSVSREKKESFPLTVTSAQKNPTAFYLCASSMGGQAVCTFGSGTRLTVV.

The CDR3 DNA sequence: TGTGCCACCAGGGGGGGGAGGACTAATGAAAAACTGTTTTTT. It specifies CATRGGRTNEKLFF. This chain connects TRBV15 to TRBJ1-4; tentatively, D is TRBD1 (5 bases). CDR3 size: 14 residues. V lost 6 bases to trimming and J lost 2 bases, with 10 bases between them. The germline CDR1 and CDR2 sequences are LNHNV and YYDKDF (reference sequence).

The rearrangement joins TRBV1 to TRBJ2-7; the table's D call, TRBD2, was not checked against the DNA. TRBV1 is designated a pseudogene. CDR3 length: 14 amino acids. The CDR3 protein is CTLSTLFLPDEQYF. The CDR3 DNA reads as TGCACCCTTTCAACGCTGTTTCTACCTGACGAGCAGTACTTC.

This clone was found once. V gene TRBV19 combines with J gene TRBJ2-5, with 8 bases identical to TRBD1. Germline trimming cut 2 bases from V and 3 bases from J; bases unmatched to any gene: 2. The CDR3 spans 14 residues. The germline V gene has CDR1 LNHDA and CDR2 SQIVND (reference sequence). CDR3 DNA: TGTGCCAGTAGTATACAGACAGGGGAAGAGACCCAGTACTTC. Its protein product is CASSIQTGEETQYF.

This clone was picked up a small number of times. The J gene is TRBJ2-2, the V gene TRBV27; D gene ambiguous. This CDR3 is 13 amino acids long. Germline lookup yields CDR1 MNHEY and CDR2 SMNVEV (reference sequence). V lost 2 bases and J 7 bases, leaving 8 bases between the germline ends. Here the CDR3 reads CASSLSYGGELFF. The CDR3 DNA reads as TGTGCCAGCAGTTTAAGCTACGGCGGGGAGCTGTTTTTT.